This T cell receptor (beta chain) was captured by sequencing in a study of OX40 agonist ivuxolimab in advanced cancers. After removal of 4 bases from V and 4 bases from J, the junction contained 7 bases not matched to a gene. Germline V gene lookup returns CDR1 MNHEY and CDR2 SMNVEV (reference sequence). The CDR3 is 16 amino acids. Produced via immunoSEQ multiplex PCR; TCRdb's table is partial and in-frame only. The sample lists about 28,000 clones, more than 75% occurring once. Specimen: CD4+ or CD8+ T cells sorted from blood, collected in a trial of the OX40 agonist ivuxolimab. The rearrangement joins TRBV27 to TRBJ2-3; 11 nucleotides match TRBD2. This TCR derives from an adult with an advanced solid tumor such as melanoma, head and neck, liver or kidney cancer. The CDR3 region is CASSSLGSGRADTQYF. CDR3 DNA: TGTGCCAGCAGTTCCTTGGGTAGCGGGAGGGCAGATACGCAGTATTTT.